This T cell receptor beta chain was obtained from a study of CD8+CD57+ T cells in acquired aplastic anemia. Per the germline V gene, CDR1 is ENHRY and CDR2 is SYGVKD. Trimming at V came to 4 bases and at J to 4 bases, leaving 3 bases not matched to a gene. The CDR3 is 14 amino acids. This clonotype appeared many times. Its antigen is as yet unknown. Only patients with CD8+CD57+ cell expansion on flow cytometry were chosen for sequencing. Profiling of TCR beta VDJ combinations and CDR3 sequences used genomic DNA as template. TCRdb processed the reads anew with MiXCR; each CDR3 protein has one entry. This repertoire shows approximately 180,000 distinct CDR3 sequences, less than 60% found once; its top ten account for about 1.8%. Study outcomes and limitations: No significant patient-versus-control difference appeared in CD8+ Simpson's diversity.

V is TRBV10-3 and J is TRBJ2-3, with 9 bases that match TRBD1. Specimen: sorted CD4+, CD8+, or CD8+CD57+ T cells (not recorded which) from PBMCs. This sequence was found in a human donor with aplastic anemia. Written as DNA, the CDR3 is TGTGCCATCAGTGGGGGGACAGGGCCAGATACGCAGTATTTT. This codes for CAISGGTGPDTQYF.